A single sample gave rise to the 16 T cell receptor beta chains below, sequenced in a study of T cells in Graves' hyperthyroidism and ophthalmopathy. Amplification yielded TCR beta CDR3 regions, with RNA transcripts as the source. TCR CDR3 underwent first-round RT-PCR with the HTBI primer set. TCRdb redid the calling of the multiplex PCR reads with MiXCR, one entry per CDR3 protein. The profile shows under 650,000 distinct CDR3 sequences, about a sixth of them singletons. The sequenced sample was blood. The receptors derive from a woman between 25 and 40 years old with Graves' hyperthyroidism.

The table lists this clonotype with many counts. The V call is TRBV29-1, the J call TRBJ1-1, with 12 bases that match TRBD1. J was trimmed by 4 bases and V by 4 bases; bases with no gene match: 7. CDR3 length equals 15 residues. CDR1 and CDR2 from the germline V gene are SQVTM and ANQGSEA. Written as DNA, the CDR3 is TGCAGCGTTGCCGGGACAGGGGGCAGGAGCACTGAAGCTTTCTTT. Encoded protein: CSVAGTGGRSTEAFF.

V gene TRBV6-1 combines with J gene TRBJ2-3; 9 bases fit TRBD2. This CDR3 has 14 residues. V gave up 10 bases and J gave up 8 bases; unmatched junction bases: 13. Per germline, CDR1 MNHNS and CDR2 SASEGT. In nucleotides, the CDR3 is TGTGCCATCTTAGACAGGGCGGGGGGGGGTACGCAGTATTTT. Protein sequence: CAILDRAGGGTQYF.

The chain joins TRBV7-2 to TRBJ1-5, with a tentative D call TRBD1 (6 bases). CDR1 and CDR2 (germline): SGHTA, FQGNSA. With 7 bases removed from V and 0 bases from J, the gap between germline ends came to 16 bases. The CDR3 runs to 16 residues. In DNA, the CDR3 is TGTGCCAGCAAACCCGGCGGGGGGCCTAGCAATCAGCCCCAGCATTTT. Translation: CASKPGGGPSNQPQHF.

This clonotype was counted ten times or more. V and J are TRBV9 and TRBJ2-7, with TRBD1 matching 8 bases. Germline V CDR1 and CDR2: SGDLS, YYNGEE. This CDR3 region has 12 residues. After removal of 2 bases from V and 7 bases from J, the junction contained 2 bases not matched to a gene. CDR3 nucleotides: TGTGCCAGCAGCGTCGGACAGGGAGAGCAGTACTTC. Translation gives CASSVGQGEQYF.

Ten or more counts support this clonotype. The rearrangement links TRBV28 to TRBJ1-1; the D gene is possibly TRBD1 (5 bases). The V gene's germline CDR1 is MDHEN and CDR2 SYDVKM. Trimming stripped 6 bases from V and 6 bases from J, with 14 bases between. This CDR3 region has 13 residues. CDR3 in amino acids: CASRLQGNAEAFF. CDR3 coding DNA: TGTGCCAGCAGACTTCAGGGTAACGCTGAAGCTTTCTTT.

At least ten counts were recorded for this clonotype. The chain uses TRBV5-8 and TRBJ2-3; 8 bases align to TRBD1. The CDR3 sequence is 14 residues long. The germline CDR1 and CDR2 sequences are SGHTS and YDEGEE. The J segment lost 9 bases and the V segment lost 5 bases, leaving 11 bases of the junction unmatched. The CDR3 coding sequence is TGTGCCAGCAGGACCCGACAGGGGCGGGACACGCAGTATTTT. The encoded protein is CASRTRQGRDTQYF.

This clonotype was picked up many times. The V gene is TRBV28, the J gene TRBJ1-1; possible D gene TRBD1, 6 bases. With 4 bases removed from V and 3 bases from J, the gap between germline ends came to 21 bases. CDR1 is MDHEN, CDR2 SYDVKM, per germline. This CDR3 comprises 17 residues. The CDR3 sequence is CASSSPPGALTYTEAFF. The DNA for the CDR3 is TGTGCCAGCAGTTCCCCCCCAGGGGCGTTGACGTACACTGAAGCTTTCTTT.

This clonotype was observed at least ten times. The V gene is TRBV29-1, the J gene TRBJ1-2, with D uncertain. CDR3 size: 13 residues. Germline CDR1 SQVTM, CDR2 ANQGSEA. Trimming removed 5 bases from V and 8 bases from J, with 18 bases in between. The CDR3: CSVPRMGKLGYTF. The CDR3 DNA reads as TGCAGCGTTCCCAGGATGGGAAAGTTGGGCTACACCTTC. Looking up the rest from reference TRBV29-1 and TRBJ1-2 gives the full variable domain: SAVISQKPSRDICQRGTSLTIQCQVDSQVTMMFWYRQQPGQSLTLIATANQGSEATYESGFVIDKFPISRPNLTFSTLTVSNMSPEDSSIYLCSVPRMGKLGYTFGSGTRLTVV.

This clonotype was seen repeatedly, ten times or more. This chain joins TRBV7-2 and TRBJ2-7; perhaps TRBD2 as D (5 bases). The germline V gene encodes CDR1 SGHTA and CDR2 FQGNSA. Trimming removed 2 bases at V and 3 bases at J, with 14 bases between. The CDR3 is 15 amino acids. CDR3 protein: CASSLWASTIYEQYF. DNA of the CDR3: TGTGCCAGCAGCTTATGGGCTAGCACCATCTACGAGCAGTACTTC.

This clonotype was recorded many times. The rearrangement links TRBV6-1 to TRBJ2-5; D is undetermined. V was pared by 5 bases and J by 4 bases, with 17 bases between. CDR3 length equals 15 residues. Germline values: CDR1 MNHNS, CDR2 SASEGT. The CDR3 protein is CASSSLRLSVETQYF. The DNA of the CDR3 is TGTGCCAGCAGTTCGCTACGCCTATCGGTAGAGACCCAGTACTTC.

The chain carries TRBV10-1 and TRBJ2-2, with 7 bases lining up with TRBD2. From germline, CDR1 is WNHNN and CDR2 SYGVQD (reference sequence). This CDR3 region has 14 residues. The junction had 3 bases not matched to a gene; V was cut back by 2 bases and J by 6 bases. CDR3 region: CASSEAGVPGELFF. CDR3 in DNA: TGCGCCAGCAGTGAGGCGGGAGTCCCCGGGGAGCTGTTTTTT.

This clonotype was detected only a few times. The chain joins TRBV29-1 to TRBJ1-1; D is unclear. V dropped 8 bases and J dropped 5 bases, with 15 bases sitting between them. From germline, CDR1 is SQVTM and CDR2 ANQGSEA. This CDR3 has 12 amino acids. The CDR3 nucleotides are TGCAGCTATGACAAGGGAGGGACTGAAGCTTTCTTT. Residues: CSYDKGGTEAFF.

V gene TRBV19 combines with J gene TRBJ1-5; D not resolved. Germline V gene sequence: CDR1 LNHDA, CDR2 SQIVND (reference sequence). V was clipped by 3 bases and J by 2 bases, with 14 bases between them. This CDR3 contains 16 residues. The CDR3: CASSIRGGDGNQPQHF. In DNA form, the CDR3 reads TGTGCCAGTAGTATCCGGGGAGGCGATGGCAATCAGCCCCAGCATTTT.

CDR3 DNA: TGTGCCAGCAGCTCTACCGGGACTAGAGGATTGGAGCAGTTCTTC. Its protein product is CASSSTGTRGLEQFF. The V and J genes are TRBV5-4 and TRBJ2-1; 8 bases match TRBD2. Germline V gene sequence: CDR1 SGHNT, CDR2 YYREEE (reference sequence). V gave up 3 bases and J gave up 10 bases; unmatched junction bases: 12. The CDR3 is 15 amino acids. Based on the CDR3 plus reference TRBV5-4 and TRBJ2-1, the full variable domain is ETGVTQSPTHLIKTRGQQVTLRCSSQSGHNTVSWYQQALGQGPQFIFQYYREEENGRGNFPPRFSGLQFPNYSSELNVNALELDDSALYLCASSSTGTRGLEQFFGPGTRLTVL.

This clonotype was observed many times. V is TRBV6-2 or TRBV6-3 and J is TRBJ1-5; D might be TRBD1 (5 bases). Germline V gene lookup returns CDR1 MNHEY and CDR2 SVGEGT. V lost 6 bases and J 9 bases, leaving 21 bases between the germline ends. There are 15 residues in the CDR3. Written as DNA, the CDR3 is TGTGCCAGCAGGCGGGACGATCAGGGCTGGCGGCCCCAGCATTTT. It encodes CASRRDDQGWRPQHF.

V and J are TRBV6-6 and TRBJ1-4; tentative D call: TRBD1 (6 bases). The CDR3 runs 14 residues. Germline V CDR1 and CDR2: MNHNY, SVGAGI (reference sequence). With 2 bases removed from V and 3 bases from J, the gap between germline ends came to 7 bases. CDR3 nucleotides: TGTGCCAGCAGTTACGACAGGTCTAATGAAAAACTGTTTTTT. Amino acid sequence: CASSYDRSNEKLFF.